The 30 T cell receptor beta chains below come from one sample, sequenced in a study of T cell clones after liver transplantation. Only in-frame clones appear in the TCRdb table, and some are missing; sequencing was by immunoSEQ multiplex PCR. Of about 47,000 clones in the sample, roughly 90% were seen once. The starting material was CD8+ T cells from blood, obtained 12 months after liver transplant. All receptors derive from a human patient who received a liver transplant. Part of the T cell pool may stem from the graft donor.

This clone has only a few counts. Here the CDR3 DNA reads TGTGCCAGCAGCTTAGCGGAGGTCGCAGGACTGAACACTGAAGCTTTCTTT. It specifies CASSLAEVAGLNTEAFF. The chain joins TRBV7-9 to TRBJ1-1; D ambiguous. Per the germline V gene, CDR1 is SEHNR and CDR2 is FQNEAQ (reference sequence). This CDR3 spans 17 amino acids. Trimming stripped 0 bases from V and 0 bases from J, with 14 bases between. The entire variable domain, with the rest obtained from reference TRBV7-9 and TRBJ1-1, is as follows: DTGVSQNPRHKITKRGQNVTFRCDPISEHNRLYWYRQTLGQGPEFLTYFQNEAQLEKSRLLSDRFSAERPKGSFSTLEIQRTEQGDSAMYLCASSLAEVAGLNTEAFFGQGTRLTVV.

The J gene is TRBJ2-7, the V gene TRBV25-1; D remains unclear. V dropped 3 bases and J dropped 6 bases, with 12 bases sitting between them. The V gene's germline CDR1 is MGHDK and CDR2 SYGVNS. The CDR3 spans 13 residues. CDR3 protein: CASSDLGPLEQYF. The DNA of the CDR3 is TGTGCCAGCAGTGACCTAGGGCCCCTCGAGCAGTACTTC.

The chain links TRBV9 to TRBJ2-1; TRBD2 agrees at 11 bases. This CDR3 spans 15 amino acids. The germline gives CDR1 SGDLS, CDR2 YYNGEE. The V segment lost 4 bases and the J segment 5 bases; nucleotides outside the gene matches: 5. The DNA for the CDR3 is TGTGCCAGCAGCCCGGGACTAGCGGCAAACAATGAGCAGTTCTTC. This gives the protein CASSPGLAANNEQFF.

This clone was seen only once. The chain has TRBV15 and TRBJ2-1; 7 bases match TRBD2. V dropped 4 bases and J dropped 0; count of bases not matched to a gene: 0. Germline CDR1 LNHNV, CDR2 YYDKDF (reference sequence). This CDR3 is 14 amino acids long. The CDR3 coding sequence is TGTGCCACCAGCATAGCGGGCTCCTACAATGAGCAGTTCTTC. As protein: CATSIAGSYNEQFF. Drawing the rest from reference TRBV15 and TRBJ2-1, the complete variable domain is DAMVIQNPRYQVTQFGKPVTLSCSQTLNHNVMYWYQQKSSQAPKLLFHYYDKDFNNEADTPDNFQSRRPNTSFCFLDIRSPGLGDTAMYLCATSIAGSYNEQFFGPGTRLTVL.

The V and J genes are TRBV10-3 and TRBJ1-2; 7 bases line up with TRBD1. The CDR3 loop spans 15 amino acids. Germline lookup yields CDR1 ENHRY and CDR2 SYGVKD. The ends lost 0 bases at V and 7 bases at J; junction bases unmatched: 8. The CDR3 spells CAISESNRGVSGYTF. The CDR3 nucleotides are TGTGCCATCAGTGAGTCGAACAGGGGAGTAAGTGGCTACACCTTC.

The chain recombines TRBV27 with TRBJ2-5; TRBD1 agrees at 7 bases. With V trimmed by 1 base and J by 2 bases, 1 base remained unmatched. Germline V gives CDR1 MNHEY, CDR2 SMNVEV (reference sequence). This CDR3 region has 14 residues. In DNA, the CDR3 is TGTGCCAGCAGTTTATTGGGACAGCAAGAGACCCAGTACTTC. Residues: CASSLLGQQETQYF.

The genes are TRBV27 and TRBJ2-7; D tentatively reads TRBD1 or TRBD2 (6 bases each). Looked up from germline, CDR1 is MNHEY and CDR2 is SMNVEV (reference sequence). Trimming left V 2 bases short and J 4 bases short, with 15 bases between. The CDR3 sequence is 15 residues long. The CDR3 sequence: CASSLGQSGAYEQYF. The CDR3 bases are TGTGCCAGCAGTTTAGGACAGTCGGGGGCATACGAGCAGTACTTC.

The CDR3 bases are TGTGCCAGCAGCGCGACAGCGAACACAGATACGCAGTATTTT. This encodes CASSATANTDTQYF. The V gene is TRBV27, the J gene TRBJ2-3; possible D gene TRBD1, 5 bases. The CDR3 spans 14 residues. Trimming pared 6 bases from V and 2 bases from J, leaving 12 bases between. Germline CDR1 is MNHEY and CDR2 is SMNVEV (reference sequence).

This clone was counted a single time. V is TRBV14 and J is TRBJ2-7; D possibly corresponds to TRBD2 (6 bases). The CDR3 covers 14 residues. CDR1 is SGHDN and CDR2 is FVKESK in the germline V gene. V lost 1 base to trimming and J lost 3 bases, with 10 bases between them. The CDR3 sequence is CASSQGGVFYEQYF. The DNA of the CDR3 is TGTGCCAGCAGCCAAGGGGGGGTTTTCTACGAGCAGTACTTC.

The J gene is TRBJ1-4, the V gene TRBV6-5; tentative D call: TRBD1 (6 bases). Trimming removed 0 bases at V and 5 bases at J, with 10 bases between. Germline lookup yields CDR1 MNHEY and CDR2 SVGAGI. The CDR3 runs 15 residues. The CDR3: CASSYSGQPNEKLFF. The CDR3 nucleotides are TGTGCCAGCAGTTACTCTGGACAGCCGAATGAAAAACTGTTTTTT.

The chain joins TRBV5-6 to TRBJ2-1; 7 bases match TRBD2. V lost 0 bases, J lost 10 bases, and 7 bases stayed unmatched. Germline CDR1 and CDR2: SGHDT and YYEEEE. CDR3 length equals 14 residues. CDR3 loop: CASSLVLWDYEQFF. DNA of the CDR3: TGTGCCAGCAGCTTGGTGCTTTGGGACTACGAGCAGTTCTTC. Full variable domain (rest looked up from reference TRBV5-6 and TRBJ2-1): DAGVTQSPTHLIKTRGQQVTLRCSPKSGHDTVSWYQQALGQGPQFIFQYYEEEERQRGNFPDRFSGHQFPNYSSELNVNALLLGDSALYLCASSLVLWDYEQFFGPGTRLTVL.

J is TRBJ1-1 and V is TRBV9, with TRBD1 as a possible D gene (5 bases). CDR3 length equals 15 residues. Germline V CDR1 and CDR2: SGDLS, YYNGEE. V was shortened by 4 bases and J by 5 bases, with 18 bases between the two germline ends. The DNA for the CDR3 is TGTGCCAGCAGCTACCACCGGGACCCAAGGACTGAAGCTTTCTTT. Its translation is CASSYHRDPRTEAFF.

The rearrangement joins TRBV7-9 to TRBJ1-1; tentative D call: TRBD1 (6 bases). The CDR3 sequence is 15 residues long. Germline CDR1 is SEHNR and CDR2 is FQNEAQ (reference sequence). The V end was cut by 1 base, the J end by 0 bases, with 9 bases between. This CDR3 reads CASSLGGQLNTEAFF. The CDR3 region has the DNA TGTGCCAGCAGCTTAGGCGGACAGTTGAACACTGAAGCTTTCTTT.

The CDR3 protein is CASSLGESSYNEQFF. Here the CDR3 DNA reads TGTGCCAGCAGCTTAGGCGAAAGCTCCTACAATGAGCAGTTCTTC. The chain combines TRBV7-9 with TRBJ2-1; D is unresolved. The CDR3 runs to 15 residues. V lost 1 base, J lost 0 bases, and 7 bases lay in between. CDR1 and CDR2 (germline): SEHNR, FQNEAQ (reference sequence).

This rearrangement joins TRBV5-1 to TRBJ2-5; D assignment may be TRBD1 or TRBD2 (5 bases each). The J call may be in error: the DNA end matches TRBJ2-7 better. The CDR3 length is 13 residues. Germline V lookup: CDR1 SGHRS, CDR2 YFSETQ. CDR3: CASSSGPVYEQYF. CDR3 DNA: TGCGCCAGCAGCTCGGGACCCGTTTACGAGCAGTACTTC.

The CDR3 DNA follows: TGTGCCAGTAGTATAGGTCAGGGGTCCTCCTACGAGCAGTACTTC. The encoded protein is CASSIGQGSSYEQYF. V gene TRBV19 combines with J gene TRBJ2-7; D might be TRBD1 (6 bases). CDR1 and CDR2 from the germline V gene are LNHDA and SQIVND (reference sequence). The CDR3 has 15 residues. Between the trimmed V and J ends, which lost 1 base and 0 bases, there was a span of 10 bases.

This chain joins TRBV4-1 and TRBJ1-5, with 7 bases that match TRBD1. CDR1 and CDR2 from the germline V gene are MGHRA and YSYEKL. This CDR3 contains 15 residues. The junction had 10 bases not matched to a gene; V was cut back by 4 bases and J by 7 bases. CDR3 DNA: TGCGCCAGCAGCCCTTCGACAGGGAGGGGGCAGCCCCAGCATTTT. This codes for CASSPSTGRGQPQHF.

The chain carries TRBV27 and TRBJ2-1; 10 positions agree with TRBD2. From germline, CDR1 is MNHEY and CDR2 SMNVEV (reference sequence). Trimming took 5 bases from V and 0 from J; bases not matched to a gene: 7. The CDR3 has 17 amino acids. The CDR3 DNA reads TGTGCCAGCAGTCCCATTAGCGGGAGGAGCTCCTACAATGAGCAGTTCTTC. Encoded protein: CASSPISGRSSYNEQFF.

V is TRBV5-1 and J is TRBJ2-1, with D perhaps matching TRBD2 (6 bases). The V gene's germline CDR1 is SGHRS and CDR2 YFSETQ. There are 16 residues in the CDR3. V was clipped by 2 bases and J by 8 bases, with 20 bases between them. The chain's CDR3 is CASSFMRDQVLDEQFF. CDR3 DNA: TGCGCCAGCAGCTTTATGCGGGACCAGGTCCTCGATGAGCAGTTCTTC.

The V and J genes are TRBV25-1 and TRBJ2-7; either TRBD1 or TRBD2 may fit D (6 bases each). CDR1 is MGHDK and CDR2 is SYGVNS in the germline V gene. V gave up 4 bases and J gave up 2 bases, with 15 bases separating them. This CDR3 is built from 15 residues. CDR3 nucleotide sequence: TGTGCCAGCAGTGGGCGAGGGGGGCGCCCCTACGAGCAGTACTTC. Translated: CASSGRGGRPYEQYF.

This chain joins TRBV27 and TRBJ2-5, with D possibly TRBD2 on 5 matching bases. V lost 2 bases to trimming and J lost 5 bases, with 9 bases between them. Germline lookup yields CDR1 MNHEY and CDR2 SMNVEV (reference sequence). CDR3 length: 13 amino acids. Written as DNA, the CDR3 is TGTGCCAGCAGTTTAGCGGGTTGGGAGACCCAGTACTTC. Translating it yields CASSLAGWETQYF.

This chain uses TRBV2 with TRBJ1-2, with D uncertain. Germline V lookup: CDR1 SNHLY, CDR2 FYNNEI. The CDR3 has 13 amino acids. V gave up 7 bases and J gave up 0 bases, with 9 bases separating them. CDR3 amino acids: CASTLATNYGYTF. The CDR3 coding sequence is TGTGCCAGCACCCTCGCCACTAACTATGGCTACACCTTC. Using reference TRBV2 and TRBJ1-2 for the parts outside the CDR3, the full variable domain is EPEVTQTPSHQVTQMGQEVILRCVPISNHLYFYWYRQILGQKVEFLVSFYNNEISEKSEIFDDQFSVERPDGSNFTLKIRSTKLEDSAMYFCASTLATNYGYTFGSGTRLTVV.

The chain links TRBV28 to TRBJ1-5; D is unresolved. CDR3 length equals 16 residues. Germline values: CDR1 MDHEN, CDR2 SYDVKM. V shed 5 bases and J shed 4 bases, with 18 bases lying between them. The CDR3 here is CASSPSPTIGNQPQHF. The DNA for the CDR3 is TGTGCCAGCAGTCCCTCCCCCACGATTGGGAATCAGCCCCAGCATTTT.

The chain couples TRBV5-1 to TRBJ1-1, with TRBD1 matching 7 bases. The germline CDR1 and CDR2 sequences are SGHRS and YFSETQ. The CDR3 consists of 15 residues. Trimming at V came to 3 bases and at J to 0 bases, leaving 5 bases not matched to a gene. CDR3 in amino acids: CASSWTTGMNTEAFF. DNA for the CDR3: TGCGCCAGCAGCTGGACGACAGGGATGAACACTGAAGCTTTCTTT.

V and J are TRBV5-6 and TRBJ2-7; D unclear. V was shortened by 3 bases and J by 1 base, with 11 bases between the two germline ends. Germline loops: CDR1 SGHDT, CDR2 YYEEEE. The CDR3 runs 14 residues. The CDR3 protein is CASSWGMGSYEQYF. CDR3 DNA sequence: TGTGCCAGCAGCTGGGGAATGGGGTCCTACGAGCAGTACTTC.

V is TRBV4-3 and J is TRBJ1-1; unclear D gene. Trimming took off 0 bases at V and 5 bases at J, with 13 bases between the two ends. This CDR3 region has 15 residues. Germline CDR1 LGHNA, CDR2 YSLEER. The CDR3 spells CASSQDTRLGTEAFF. The CDR3 bases are TGCGCCAGCAGCCAAGATACCCGACTGGGAACTGAAGCTTTCTTT.

The gene calls are TRBV28 and TRBJ2-5, with D unresolved. Germline CDR1 MDHEN, CDR2 SYDVKM. V gave up 3 bases and J gave up 2 bases, with 13 bases separating them. This CDR3 spans 15 amino acids. The CDR3 coding sequence is TGTGCCAGCAGTTTGGGGTCGGAACTACAAGAGACCCAGTACTTC. Translation gives CASSLGSELQETQYF.

The table lists this clone with a count of one. This chain joins TRBV28 and TRBJ2-1; the match to TRBD2 covers 8 bases. This CDR3 is built from 18 residues. In germline, CDR1 is MDHEN, CDR2 SYDVKM. The ends lost 4 bases at V and 5 bases at J; junction bases unmatched: 16. CDR3 in DNA: TGTGCCAGCAGTTCGTATACGCGACTAGCGCTGTTCGACAATGAGCAGTTCTTC. This sequence encodes CASSSYTRLALFDNEQFF. The entire variable domain, with the rest obtained from reference TRBV28 and TRBJ2-1, is as follows: DVKVTQSSRYLVKRTGEKVFLECVQDMDHENMFWYRQDPGLGLRLIYFSYDVKMKEKGDIPEGYSVSREKKERFSLILESASTNQTSMYLCASSSYTRLALFDNEQFFGPGTRLTVL.

Here the CDR3 reads CATSRGSGGSYNEQFF. The CDR3 DNA is TGTGCCACCAGCAGAGGATCGGGGGGCTCCTACAATGAGCAGTTCTTC. V gene TRBV15 combines with J gene TRBJ2-1, with 7 bases matching TRBD2. CDR3 length equals 16 residues. With 1 base clipped from V and 0 bases from J, the junction kept 3 bases outside the gene matches. From germline, CDR1 is LNHNV and CDR2 YYDKDF (reference sequence).

The CDR3 sequence is CASSSLFMTDLNTEAFF. Here the CDR3 DNA reads TGCGCCAGCAGCTCACTTTTTATGACGGACCTGAACACTGAAGCTTTCTTT. The rearrangement uses TRBV5-1 and TRBJ1-1; D gene uncertain. This CDR3 spans 17 amino acids. Germline CDR1 SGHRS, CDR2 YFSETQ. V was clipped by 3 bases and J by 0 bases, with 18 bases between them.